This T cell receptor beta chain emerged from a study of technical replicates of blood from a few donors. The CDR3 extends over 16 amino acids. Trimming at V came to 5 bases and at J to 1 base, leaving 10 bases not matched to a gene. Looked up from germline, CDR1 is SNHLY and CDR2 is FYNNEI. Sequencing used immunoSEQ multiplex PCR; TCRdb keeps in-frame clones, though not all of them. This table holds more than 12,000 clones, roughly 84% found once. The material sequenced was PBMCs. The genes are TRBV2 and TRBJ2-7, with 8 bases lining up with TRBD1. The sequence derives from a human donor in good health. Here the CDR3 DNA reads TGTGCCAGCAGTCCCCGACAGGGGTACACGTCCTACGAGCAGTACTTC. Its protein is CASSPRQGYTSYEQYF.